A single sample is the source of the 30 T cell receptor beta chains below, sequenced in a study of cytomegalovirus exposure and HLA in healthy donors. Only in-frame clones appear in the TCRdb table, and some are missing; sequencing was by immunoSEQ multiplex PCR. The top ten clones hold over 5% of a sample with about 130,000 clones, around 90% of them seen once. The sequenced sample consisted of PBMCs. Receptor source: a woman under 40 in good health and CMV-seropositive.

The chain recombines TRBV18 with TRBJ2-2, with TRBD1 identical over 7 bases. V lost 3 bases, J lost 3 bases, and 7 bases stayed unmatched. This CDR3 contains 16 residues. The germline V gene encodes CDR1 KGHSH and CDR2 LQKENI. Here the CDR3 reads CASSPRGFVDTGELFF. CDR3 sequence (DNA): TGTGCCAGCTCACCCAGGGGGTTCGTCGACACCGGGGAGCTGTTTTTT. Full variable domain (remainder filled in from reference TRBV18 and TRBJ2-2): NAGVMQNPRHLVRRRGQEARLRCSPMKGHSHVYWYRQLPEEGLKFMVYLQKENIIDESGMPKERFSAEFPKEGPSILRIQQVVRGDSAAYFCASSPRGFVDTGELFFGEGSRLTVL.

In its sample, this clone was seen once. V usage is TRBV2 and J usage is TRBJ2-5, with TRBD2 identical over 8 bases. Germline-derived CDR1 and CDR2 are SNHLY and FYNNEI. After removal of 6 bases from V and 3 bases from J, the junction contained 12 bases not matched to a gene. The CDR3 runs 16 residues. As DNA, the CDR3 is TGTGCCAGCAGCACCCCGAAGCCGGGGGGGGAAGAGACCCAGTACTTC. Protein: CASSTPKPGGEETQYF.

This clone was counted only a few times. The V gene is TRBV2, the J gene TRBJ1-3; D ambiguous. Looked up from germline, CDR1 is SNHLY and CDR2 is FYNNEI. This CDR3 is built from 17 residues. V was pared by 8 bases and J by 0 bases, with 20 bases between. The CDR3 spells CASGRVRSYSSGNTIYF. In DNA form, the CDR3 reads TGTGCCAGCGGGCGGGTCCGGAGTTATTCCTCTGGAAACACCATATATTTT.

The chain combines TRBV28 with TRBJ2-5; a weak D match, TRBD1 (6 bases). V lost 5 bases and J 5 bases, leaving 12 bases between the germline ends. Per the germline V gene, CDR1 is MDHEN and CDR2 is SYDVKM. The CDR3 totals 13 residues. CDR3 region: CASSIRGGETQYF. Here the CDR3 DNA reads TGTGCCAGCAGTATCAGGGGTGGGGAGACCCAGTACTTC.

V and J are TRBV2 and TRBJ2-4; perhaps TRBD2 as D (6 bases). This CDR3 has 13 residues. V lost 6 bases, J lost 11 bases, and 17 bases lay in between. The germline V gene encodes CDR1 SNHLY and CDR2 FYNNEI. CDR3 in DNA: TGTGCCAGCAGCTCGGGGGACGGAGCGGTTCAGTACTTC. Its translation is CASSSGDGAVQYF.

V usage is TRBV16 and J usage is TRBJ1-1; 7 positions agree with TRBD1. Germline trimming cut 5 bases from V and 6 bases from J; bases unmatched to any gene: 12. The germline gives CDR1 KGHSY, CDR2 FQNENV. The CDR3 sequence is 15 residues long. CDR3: CASSKQGRSGAEAFF. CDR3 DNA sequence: TGTGCCAGCAGCAAACAGGGGAGGTCAGGCGCTGAAGCTTTCTTT.

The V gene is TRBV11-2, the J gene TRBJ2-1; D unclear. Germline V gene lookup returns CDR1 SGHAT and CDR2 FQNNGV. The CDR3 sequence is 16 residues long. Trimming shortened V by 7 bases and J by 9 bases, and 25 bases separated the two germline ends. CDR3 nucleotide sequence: TGTGCCAGCACCCCTTCTCCACTAACCTCCGTGAGTGAGCAGTTCTTC. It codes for CASTPSPLTSVSEQFF.

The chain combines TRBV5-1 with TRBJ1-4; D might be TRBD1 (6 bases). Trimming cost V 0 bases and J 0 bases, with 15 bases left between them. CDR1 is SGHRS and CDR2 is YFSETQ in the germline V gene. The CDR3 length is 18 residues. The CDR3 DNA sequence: TGCGCCAGCAGCTTGGGGGGACAACTAATAGCAACTAATGAAAAACTGTTTTTT. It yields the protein CASSLGGQLIATNEKLFF.

For the CDR3, the DNA is TGTGCCAGCAGTGAAATGGGGGCTTCCTACGAGCAGTACTTC. Amino acids: CASSEMGASYEQYF. The rearrangement uses TRBV6-1 and TRBJ2-7, with D possibly TRBD1 on 6 matching bases. CDR1 and CDR2 (germline): MNHNS, SASEGT. The V end was cut by 2 bases, the J end by 1 base, with 9 bases between. The CDR3 consists of 14 residues.

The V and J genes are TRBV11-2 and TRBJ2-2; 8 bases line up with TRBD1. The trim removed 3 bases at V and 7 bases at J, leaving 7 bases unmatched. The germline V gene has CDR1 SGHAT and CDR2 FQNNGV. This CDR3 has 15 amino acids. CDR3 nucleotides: TGTGCCAGCAGCTTGGTACAGGGGGGTGGCGGGGAGCTGTTTTTT. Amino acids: CASSLVQGGGGELFF.

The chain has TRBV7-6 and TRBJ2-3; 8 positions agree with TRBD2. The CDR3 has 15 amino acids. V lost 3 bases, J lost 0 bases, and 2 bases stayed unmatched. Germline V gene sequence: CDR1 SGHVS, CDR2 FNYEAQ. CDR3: CASSFSGASTDTQYF. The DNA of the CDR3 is TGTGCCAGCAGCTTTAGCGGGGCTAGCACAGATACGCAGTATTTT.

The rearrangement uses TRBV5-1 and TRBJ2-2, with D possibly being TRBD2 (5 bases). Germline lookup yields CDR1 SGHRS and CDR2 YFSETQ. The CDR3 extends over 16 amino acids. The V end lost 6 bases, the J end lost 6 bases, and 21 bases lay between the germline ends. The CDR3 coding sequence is TGCGCCAGCAACCCCGACCGAGGGCCGCGCGCCGGGGAGCTGTTTTTT. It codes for CASNPDRGPRAGELFF. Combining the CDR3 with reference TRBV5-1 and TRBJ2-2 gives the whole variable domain KAGVTQTPRYLIKTRGQQVTLSCSPISGHRSVSWYQQTPGQGLQFLFEYFSETQRNKGNFPGRFSGRQFSNSRSEMNVSTLELGDSALYLCASNPDRGPRAGELFFGEGSRLTVL.

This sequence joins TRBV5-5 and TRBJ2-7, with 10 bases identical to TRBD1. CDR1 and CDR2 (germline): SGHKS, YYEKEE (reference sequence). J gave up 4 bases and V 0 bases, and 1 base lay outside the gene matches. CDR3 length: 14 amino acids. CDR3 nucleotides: TGTGCCAGCAGCTTGGGGGGACAGGGGTACGAGCAGTACTTC. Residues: CASSLGGQGYEQYF.

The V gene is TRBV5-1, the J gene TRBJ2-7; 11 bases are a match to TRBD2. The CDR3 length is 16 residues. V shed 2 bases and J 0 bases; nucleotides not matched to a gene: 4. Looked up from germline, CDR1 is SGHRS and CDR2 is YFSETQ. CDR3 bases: TGCGCCAGCAGCTTATTGACTAGCGGGACCTCCTACGAGCAGTACTTC. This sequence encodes CASSLLTSGTSYEQYF.

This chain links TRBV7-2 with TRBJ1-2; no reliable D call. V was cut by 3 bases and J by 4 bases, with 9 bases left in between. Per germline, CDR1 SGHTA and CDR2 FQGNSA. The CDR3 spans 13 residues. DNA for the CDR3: TGTGCCAGCAGCTTGGGCTCATCCTATGGCTACACCTTC. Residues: CASSLGSSYGYTF.

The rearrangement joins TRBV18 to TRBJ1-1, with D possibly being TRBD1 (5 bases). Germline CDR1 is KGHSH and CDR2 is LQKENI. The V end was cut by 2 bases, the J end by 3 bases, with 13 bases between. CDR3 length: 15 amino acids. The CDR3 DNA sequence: TGTGCCAGCTCACCATGGGAGGGGTTAGACACTGAAGCTTTCTTT. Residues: CASSPWEGLDTEAFF.

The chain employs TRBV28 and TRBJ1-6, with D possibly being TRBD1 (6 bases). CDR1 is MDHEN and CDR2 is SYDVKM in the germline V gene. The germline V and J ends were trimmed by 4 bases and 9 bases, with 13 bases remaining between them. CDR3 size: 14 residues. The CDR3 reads CASSSLQGGSPLHF. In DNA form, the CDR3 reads TGTGCCAGCAGTTCACTACAGGGTGGTTCACCCCTCCACTTT.

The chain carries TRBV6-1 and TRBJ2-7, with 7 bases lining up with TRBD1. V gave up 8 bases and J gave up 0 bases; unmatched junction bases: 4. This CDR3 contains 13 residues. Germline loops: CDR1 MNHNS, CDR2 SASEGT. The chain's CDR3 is CASGTASSYEQYF. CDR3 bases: TGTGCCAGCGGGACAGCGAGCTCCTACGAGCAGTACTTC.

Here the CDR3 DNA reads TGTGCCAGCAGCGAGGGACTAGCGGGAGATGAGCAGTTCTTC. Amino acids: CASSEGLAGDEQFF. This chain joins TRBV7-3 and TRBJ2-1, with 14 bases fitting TRBD2. The CDR3 sequence is 14 residues long. Germline loops: CDR1 SGHTA, CDR2 FQGTGA. V lost 5 bases to trimming and J lost 8 bases; unmatched junction nucleotides: 2.

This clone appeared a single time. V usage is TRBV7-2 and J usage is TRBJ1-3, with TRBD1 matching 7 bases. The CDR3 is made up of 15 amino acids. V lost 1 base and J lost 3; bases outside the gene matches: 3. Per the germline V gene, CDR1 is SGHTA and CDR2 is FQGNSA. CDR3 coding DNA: TGTGCCAGCAGCTTAGTAGCAGGGGGTGGAAACACCATATATTTT. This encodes CASSLVAGGGNTIYF.

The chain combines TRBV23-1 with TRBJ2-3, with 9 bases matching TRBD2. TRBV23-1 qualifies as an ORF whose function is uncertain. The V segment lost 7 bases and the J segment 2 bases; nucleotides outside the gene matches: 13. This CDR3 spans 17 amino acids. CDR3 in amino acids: CASKEGERGDYTDTQYF. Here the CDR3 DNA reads TGCGCCAGCAAAGAGGGAGAGCGGGGGGACTACACAGATACGCAGTATTTT.

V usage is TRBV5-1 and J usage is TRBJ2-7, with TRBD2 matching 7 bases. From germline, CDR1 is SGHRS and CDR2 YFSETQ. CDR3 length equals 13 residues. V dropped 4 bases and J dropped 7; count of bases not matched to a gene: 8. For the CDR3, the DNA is TGCGCCAGCAGCGCCACAGTGGGAGGGGAGCAGTACTTC. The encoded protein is CASSATVGGEQYF.

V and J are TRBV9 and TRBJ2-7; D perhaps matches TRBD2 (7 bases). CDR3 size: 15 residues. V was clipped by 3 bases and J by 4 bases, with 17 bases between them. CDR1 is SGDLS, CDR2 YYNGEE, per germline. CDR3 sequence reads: CASSEGGSSGYEQYF. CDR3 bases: TGTGCCAGCAGCGAGGGGGGGTCCTCGGGATACGAGCAGTACTTC.

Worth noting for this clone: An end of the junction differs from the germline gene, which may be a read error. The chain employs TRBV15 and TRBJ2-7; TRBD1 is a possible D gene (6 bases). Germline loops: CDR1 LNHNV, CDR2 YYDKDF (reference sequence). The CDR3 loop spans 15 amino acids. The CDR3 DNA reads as TGTGCCGCCAGCAGAGATCGTGGGGGCACCTACGAGCAGTACTTC. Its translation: CAASRDRGGTYEQYF.

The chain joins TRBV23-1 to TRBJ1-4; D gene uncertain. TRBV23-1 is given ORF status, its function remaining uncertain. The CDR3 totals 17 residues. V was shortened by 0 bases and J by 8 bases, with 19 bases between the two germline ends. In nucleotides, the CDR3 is TGCGCCAGCAGTCAATCGGACCTTTCGGGTGAGCGGGAAAAACTGTTTTTT. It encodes CASSQSDLSGEREKLFF.

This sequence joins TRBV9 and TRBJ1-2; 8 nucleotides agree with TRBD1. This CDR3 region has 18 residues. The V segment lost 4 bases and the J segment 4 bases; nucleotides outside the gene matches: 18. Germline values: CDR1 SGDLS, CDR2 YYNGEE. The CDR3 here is CASSPPPKQGQASYGYTF. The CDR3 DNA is TGTGCCAGCAGCCCGCCCCCCAAACAGGGACAGGCGAGCTATGGCTACACCTTC. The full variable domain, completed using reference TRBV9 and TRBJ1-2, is DSGVTQTPKHLITATGQRVTLRCSPRSGDLSVYWYQQSLDQGLQFLIQYYNGEERAKGNILERFSAQQFPDLHSELNLSSLELGDSALYFCASSPPPKQGQASYGYTFGSGTRLTVV.

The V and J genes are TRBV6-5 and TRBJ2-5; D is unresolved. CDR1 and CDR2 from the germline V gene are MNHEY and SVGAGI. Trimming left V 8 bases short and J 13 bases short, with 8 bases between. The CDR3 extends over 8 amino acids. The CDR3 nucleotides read TGTGCCAGCTTAGTCCGGTACTTC. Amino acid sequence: CASLVRYF.

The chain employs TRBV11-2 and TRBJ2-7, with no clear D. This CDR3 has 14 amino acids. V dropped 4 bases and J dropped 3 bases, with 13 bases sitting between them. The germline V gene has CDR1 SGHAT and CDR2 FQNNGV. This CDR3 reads CASSSEAPNYEQYF. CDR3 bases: TGTGCCAGCAGCTCAGAAGCGCCAAACTACGAGCAGTACTTC.

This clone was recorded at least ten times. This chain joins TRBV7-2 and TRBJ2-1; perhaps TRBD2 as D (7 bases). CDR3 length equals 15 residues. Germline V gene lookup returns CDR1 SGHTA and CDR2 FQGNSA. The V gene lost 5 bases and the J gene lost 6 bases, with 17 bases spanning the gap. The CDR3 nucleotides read TGTGCCAGCAGCCCCCGACTAGGGGGGGCCAATGAGCAGTTCTTC. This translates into CASSPRLGGANEQFF.

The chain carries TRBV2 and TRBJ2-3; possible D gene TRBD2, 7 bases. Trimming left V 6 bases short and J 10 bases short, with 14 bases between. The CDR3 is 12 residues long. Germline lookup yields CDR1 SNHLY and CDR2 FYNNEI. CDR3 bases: TGTGCCAGCAGCCCGAGGGAGGGGGCGCAGTATTTT. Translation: CASSPREGAQYF.